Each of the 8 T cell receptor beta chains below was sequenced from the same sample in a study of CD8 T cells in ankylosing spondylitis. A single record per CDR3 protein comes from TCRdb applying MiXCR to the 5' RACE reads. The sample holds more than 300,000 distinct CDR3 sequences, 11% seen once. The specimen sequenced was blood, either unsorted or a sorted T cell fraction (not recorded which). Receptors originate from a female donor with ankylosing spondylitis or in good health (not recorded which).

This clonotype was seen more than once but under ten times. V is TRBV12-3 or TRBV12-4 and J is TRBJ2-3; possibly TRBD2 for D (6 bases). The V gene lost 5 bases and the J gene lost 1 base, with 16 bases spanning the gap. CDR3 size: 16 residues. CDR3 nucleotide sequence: TGTGCCAGCAGTGCTCCCGGGAGAAGTGGCACAGATACGCAGTATTTT. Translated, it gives CASSAPGRSGTDTQYF.

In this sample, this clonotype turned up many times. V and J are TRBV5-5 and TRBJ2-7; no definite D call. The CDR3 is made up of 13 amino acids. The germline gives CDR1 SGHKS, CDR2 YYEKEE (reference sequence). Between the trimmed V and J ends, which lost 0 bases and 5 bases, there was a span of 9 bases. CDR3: CASSLGSVDEQYF. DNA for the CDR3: TGTGCCAGCAGCTTGGGAAGCGTAGACGAGCAGTACTTC.

The CDR3 sequence is CASSLILAGVGELFF. The CDR3 DNA sequence: TGTGCCAGCAGCTTAATTCTAGCCGGTGTCGGGGAGCTGTTTTTT. The chain joins TRBV7-6 to TRBJ2-2, with a tentative D call TRBD2 (5 bases). The germline gives CDR1 SGHVS, CDR2 FNYEAQ. Deletions cut 2 bases from V and 7 bases from J, with 14 bases between. The CDR3 spans 15 residues.

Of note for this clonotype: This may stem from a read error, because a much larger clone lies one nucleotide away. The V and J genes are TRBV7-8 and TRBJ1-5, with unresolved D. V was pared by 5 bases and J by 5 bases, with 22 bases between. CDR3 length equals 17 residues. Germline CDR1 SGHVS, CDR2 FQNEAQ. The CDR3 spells CASSPIRSRRVYQPQHF. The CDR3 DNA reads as TGTGCCAGCAGCCCGATCCGGAGCAGGAGGGTTTATCAGCCCCAGCATTTT.

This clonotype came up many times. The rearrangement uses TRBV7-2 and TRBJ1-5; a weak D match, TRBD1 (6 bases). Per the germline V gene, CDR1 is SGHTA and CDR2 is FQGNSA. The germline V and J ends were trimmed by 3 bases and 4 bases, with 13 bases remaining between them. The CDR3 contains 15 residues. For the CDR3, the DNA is TGTGCCAGCAGCTTGGGGGCAGGCCTAAATCAGCCCCAGCATTTT. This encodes CASSLGAGLNQPQHF. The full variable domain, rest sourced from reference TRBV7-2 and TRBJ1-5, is GAGVSQSPSNKVTEKGKDVELRCDPISGHTALYWYRQSLGQGLEFLIYFQGNSAPDKSGLPSDRFSAERTGGSVSTLTIQRTQQEDSAVYLCASSLGAGLNQPQHFGDGTRLSIL.

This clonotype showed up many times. The CDR3 sequence is CATHREAPNTIYF. The CDR3, as DNA: TGTGCCACCCATCGAGAGGCCCCAAACACCATATATTTT. The J gene is TRBJ1-3, the V gene TRBV10-3; D is unresolved. Trimming removed 10 bases at V and 6 bases at J, with 16 bases between. The germline V gene encodes CDR1 ENHRY and CDR2 SYGVKD. CDR3 length: 13 residues.

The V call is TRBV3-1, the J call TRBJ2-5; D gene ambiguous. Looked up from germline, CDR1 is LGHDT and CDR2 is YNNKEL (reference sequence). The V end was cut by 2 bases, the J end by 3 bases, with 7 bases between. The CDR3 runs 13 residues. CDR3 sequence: CASSQSRKETQYF. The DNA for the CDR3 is TGTGCCAGCAGCCAATCTCGGAAAGAGACCCAGTACTTC.

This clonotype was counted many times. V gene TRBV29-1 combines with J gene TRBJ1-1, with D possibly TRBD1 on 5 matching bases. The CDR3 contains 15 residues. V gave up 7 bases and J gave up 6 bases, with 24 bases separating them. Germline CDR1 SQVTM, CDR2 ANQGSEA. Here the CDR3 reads CSAGTGRGSGAEAFF. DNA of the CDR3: TGCAGCGCTGGAACGGGACGGGGGTCCGGCGCTGAAGCTTTCTTT.